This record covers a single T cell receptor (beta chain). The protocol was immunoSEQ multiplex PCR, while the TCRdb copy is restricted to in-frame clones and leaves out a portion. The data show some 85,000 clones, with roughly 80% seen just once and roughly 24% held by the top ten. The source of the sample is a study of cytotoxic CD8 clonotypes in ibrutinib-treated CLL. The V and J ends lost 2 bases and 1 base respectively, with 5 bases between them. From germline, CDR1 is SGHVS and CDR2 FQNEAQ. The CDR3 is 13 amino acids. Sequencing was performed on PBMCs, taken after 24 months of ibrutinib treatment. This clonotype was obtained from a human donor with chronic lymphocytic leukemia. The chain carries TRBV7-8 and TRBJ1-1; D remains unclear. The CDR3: CASSLLRNTEAFF. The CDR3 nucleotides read TGTGCCAGCAGCTTACTTCGGAACACTGAAGCTTTCTTT.